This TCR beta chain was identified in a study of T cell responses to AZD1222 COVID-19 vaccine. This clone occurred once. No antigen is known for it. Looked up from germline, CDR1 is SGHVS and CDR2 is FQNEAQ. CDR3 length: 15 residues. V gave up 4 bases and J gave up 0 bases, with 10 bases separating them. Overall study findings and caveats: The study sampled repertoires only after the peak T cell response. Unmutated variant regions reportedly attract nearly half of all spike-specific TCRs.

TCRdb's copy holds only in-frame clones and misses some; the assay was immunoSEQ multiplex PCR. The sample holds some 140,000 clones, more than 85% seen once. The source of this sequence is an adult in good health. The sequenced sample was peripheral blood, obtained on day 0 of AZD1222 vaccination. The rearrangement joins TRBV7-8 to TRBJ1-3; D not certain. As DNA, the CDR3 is TGTGCCAGCAGCTCTCTACTTCTCTCTGGAAACACCATATATTTT. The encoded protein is CASSSLLLSGNTIYF. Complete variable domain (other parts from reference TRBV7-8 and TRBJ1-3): GAGVSQSPRYKVAKRGQDVALRCDPISGHVSLFWYQQALGQGPEFLTYFQNEAQLDKSGLPSDRFFAERPEGSVSTLKIQRTQQEDSAVYLCASSSLLLSGNTIYFGEGSWLTVV.